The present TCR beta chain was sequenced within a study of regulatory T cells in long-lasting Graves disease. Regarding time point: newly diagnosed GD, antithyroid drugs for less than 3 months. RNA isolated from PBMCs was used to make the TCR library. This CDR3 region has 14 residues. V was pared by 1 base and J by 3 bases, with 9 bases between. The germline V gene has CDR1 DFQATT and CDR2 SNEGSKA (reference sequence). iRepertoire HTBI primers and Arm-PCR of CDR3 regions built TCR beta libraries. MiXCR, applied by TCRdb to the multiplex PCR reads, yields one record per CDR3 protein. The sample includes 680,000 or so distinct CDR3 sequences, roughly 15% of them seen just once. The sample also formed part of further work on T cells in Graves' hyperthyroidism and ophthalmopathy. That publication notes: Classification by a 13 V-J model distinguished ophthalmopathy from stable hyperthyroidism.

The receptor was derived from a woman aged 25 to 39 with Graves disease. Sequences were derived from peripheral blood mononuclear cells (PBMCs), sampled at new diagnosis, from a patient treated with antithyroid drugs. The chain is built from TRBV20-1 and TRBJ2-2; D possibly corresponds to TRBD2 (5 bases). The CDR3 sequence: CSARGTDYTGELFF. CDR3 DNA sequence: TGCAGTGCTAGAGGGACGGACTACACCGGGGAGCTGTTTTTT.